This TCR beta chain was profiled in a study of T cell responses to AZD1222 COVID-19 vaccine. V dropped 6 bases and J dropped 5 bases, with 10 bases sitting between them. This CDR3 comprises 12 residues. Germline V lookup: CDR1 WSHSY, CDR2 SAAADI. About this clone: Its specificity is unknown.

Overall study findings and caveats: In a largely white British group with more females than males, clonal diversity was possibly underestimated.

The method was immunoSEQ multiplex PCR; TCRdb's version includes in-frame clones alone and lacks a portion of them. This table has some 120,000 clones, roughly 87% appearing once. The receptor was derived from an adult in good health. The chain joins TRBV10-2 to TRBJ1-1, with a tentative D call TRBD1 (5 bases). Sequencing was performed on peripheral blood, taken on day 0 of AZD1222 vaccination. CDR3 protein: CASRGVRTEAFF. The CDR3 DNA is TGCGCCAGCAGAGGGGTGAGGACTGAAGCTTTCTTT.